This section outlines one T cell receptor (beta chain) sequence together with its context. What it binds is not known. A junction end diverges from the germline sequence, so it may reflect a read error. Among the patients, aged 18 to 65, hyperthyroidism was newly diagnosed and had lasted under 2 months. Researchers took RNA transcripts and amplified the TCR beta CDR3 regions from them. TCR CDR3 regions were first amplified by RT-PCR with HTBI primers. TCRdb recomputed calls from the multiplex PCR reads with MiXCR, one row per CDR3 protein. The sample gives some 350,000 distinct CDR3 sequences, 19% of which show up once; about 3.5% is in the top ten. From germline, CDR1 is SSHAT and CDR2 FNYEAQ (reference sequence). The CDR3 is 16 residues long. The data were obtained in a study of T cells in Graves' hyperthyroidism and ophthalmopathy. Whole-study findings and limits: The blood repertoire included most of the expanded thyroid clonotypes above 0.001.

The sequenced sample consisted of blood. This TCR derives from a woman in her late teens or twenties with Graves' hyperthyroidism. The gene calls are TRBV7-7 and TRBJ2-2, with D maybe TRBD1 (7 bases). The CDR3, as DNA: TGTGCTAGCAGCTCAGCGAACAGGGGAGGCACCGGGGAGCTGTTTTTT. Its protein product is CASSSANRGGTGELFF.